This entry features one TCR beta chain sequence. Antigen: not known. Germline values: CDR1 MGHRA, CDR2 YSYEKL. This CDR3 contains 12 residues. The V end was cut by 1 base, the J end by 7 bases, with 5 bases between. This table comes from immunoSEQ multiplex PCR, and its TCRdb copy is limited to in-frame clones, with some not included. The sample comprises approximately 9,000 clones, about 87% of which are singletons, and roughly 8% rests with the top ten. This specimen comes from a study of neoadjuvant nivolumab and ipilimumab in lung cancer. Study-level results: A small number of samples were TCR sequenced.

This specimen consisted of tumor tissue, obtained after neoadjuvant nivolumab, alone or with ipilimumab, at or shortly before surgery. The chain couples TRBV4-1 to TRBJ1-3; D is undetermined. The clonotype was recovered from an adult with non-small cell lung cancer. The CDR3 bases are TGCGCCAGCAGCCAAGGGAGGAACACCATATATTTT. Translated, it gives CASSQGRNTIYF.